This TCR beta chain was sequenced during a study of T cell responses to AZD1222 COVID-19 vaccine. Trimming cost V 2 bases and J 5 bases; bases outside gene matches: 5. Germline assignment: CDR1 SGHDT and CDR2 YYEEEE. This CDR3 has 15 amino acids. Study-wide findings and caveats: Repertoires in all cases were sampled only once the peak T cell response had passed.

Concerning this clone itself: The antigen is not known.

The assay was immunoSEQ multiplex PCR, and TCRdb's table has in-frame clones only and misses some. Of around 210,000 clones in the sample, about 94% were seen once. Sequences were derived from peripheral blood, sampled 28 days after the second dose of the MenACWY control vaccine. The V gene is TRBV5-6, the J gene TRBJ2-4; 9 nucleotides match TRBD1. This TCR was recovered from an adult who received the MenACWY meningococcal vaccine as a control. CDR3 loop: CASSFPGQGQNIQYF. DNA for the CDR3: TGTGCCAGCAGCTTCCCGGGACAGGGTCAAAACATTCAGTACTTC.